The 30 T cell receptor beta chains reported below all come from one sample, sequenced in a study of OX40 agonist ivuxolimab in advanced cancers. The method was immunoSEQ multiplex PCR; TCRdb's version includes in-frame clones alone and lacks a portion of them. The table shows around 30,000 clones, with approximately 88% occurring only once. The specimen comprised CD4+ or CD8+ T cells sorted from blood, sampled in a trial of the OX40 agonist ivuxolimab. These receptors all come from an adult with an advanced solid tumor such as melanoma, head and neck, liver or kidney cancer.

The chain employs TRBV19 and TRBJ1-1; D gene ambiguous. Germline loops: CDR1 LNHDA, CDR2 SQIVND (reference sequence). The CDR3 covers 13 residues. V was pared by 5 bases and J by 6 bases, with 13 bases between. CDR3 residues: CASSPRVSSEAFF. The CDR3 DNA follows: TGTGCCAGTAGTCCAAGGGTATCTTCTGAAGCTTTCTTT.

The genes are TRBV2 and TRBJ2-1; tentative D call: TRBD1 (5 bases). CDR1 and CDR2 from the germline V gene are SNHLY and FYNNEI. The CDR3 covers 16 residues. V was shortened by 3 bases and J by 1 base, with 13 bases between the two germline ends. The CDR3, as DNA: TGTGCCAGCAGTGAGGTAGGGGAAAAGTCCTACAATGAGCAGTTCTTC. Translating it yields CASSEVGEKSYNEQFF.

The gene calls are TRBV4-2 and TRBJ2-3, with a possible D match to TRBD1 (6 bases). V was pared by 0 bases and J by 4 bases, with 14 bases between. This CDR3 region has 16 residues. Germline V gene data show CDR1 as LGHNA and CDR2 as YNFKEQ. The CDR3 bases are TGTGCCAGCAGCCAAGAACGCGGACAGTTAGCAGATACGCAGTATTTT. Residues: CASSQERGQLADTQYF.

The chain has TRBV7-8 and TRBJ2-7, with a weak D call TRBD2 (5 bases). V was cut by 3 bases and J by 3 bases, with 12 bases left in between. This CDR3 is built from 14 residues. Germline V gene lookup returns CDR1 SGHVS and CDR2 FQNEAQ. This CDR3 is CASSLSPGYYEQYF. CDR3 nucleotide sequence: TGTGCCAGCAGCTTGAGTCCGGGATACTACGAGCAGTACTTC. Full variable domain (rest looked up from reference TRBV7-8 and TRBJ2-7): GAGVSQSPRYKVAKRGQDVALRCDPISGHVSLFWYQQALGQGPEFLTYFQNEAQLDKSGLPSDRFFAERPEGSVSTLKIQRTQQEDSAVYLCASSLSPGYYEQYFGPGTRLTVT.

The V gene is TRBV9, the J gene TRBJ1-2; D ambiguous. Germline V gene data show CDR1 as SGDLS and CDR2 as YYNGEE. V was pared by 3 bases and J by 5 bases, with 14 bases between. This CDR3 contains 14 residues. The CDR3 DNA reads as TGTGCCAGCAGCGGAGAAAGTTCCCAATATGGCTACACCTTC. Protein: CASSGESSQYGYTF.

The chain joins TRBV28 to TRBJ1-1; weak D call: TRBD1 (6 bases). Germline V gives CDR1 MDHEN, CDR2 SYDVKM. Trimming removed 5 bases at V and 4 bases at J, with 11 bases between. The length of the CDR3 is 13 residues. CDR3 in amino acids: CASSPQGSTEAFF. CDR3 bases: TGTGCCAGCAGTCCCCAGGGGAGCACTGAAGCTTTCTTT.

J is TRBJ2-7 and V is TRBV9, with D perhaps TRBD1 or TRBD2 (6 bases each). Germline assignment: CDR1 SGDLS and CDR2 YYNGEE. The V gene lost 0 bases and the J gene lost 5 bases, with 9 bases spanning the gap. CDR3 length equals 13 residues. The CDR3 DNA sequence: TGTGCCAGCAGCGTAGGGGGGGCCAACGAGCAGTACTTC. This codes for CASSVGGANEQYF.

The count of this clone is one. The gene calls are TRBV7-2 and TRBJ2-1; 10 bases fit TRBD2. Germline lookup yields CDR1 SGHTA and CDR2 FQGNSA. The CDR3 runs to 17 residues. With V trimmed by 3 bases and J by 5 bases, 10 bases remained unmatched. In DNA form, the CDR3 reads TGTGCCAGCAGCTTCCTGGTTAGCGGGGGGCCGAACAATGAGCAGTTCTTC. It yields the protein CASSFLVSGGPNNEQFF.

This sequence joins TRBV28 and TRBJ2-7; D gene unclear. The ends were cut back, 3 bases at V and 1 base at J, with 4 bases in the middle. CDR3 length: 12 amino acids. Germline CDR1 is MDHEN and CDR2 is SYDVKM. Written as DNA, the CDR3 is TGTGCCAGCAGTTTGGGGTCCTACGAGCAGTACTTC. Protein sequence: CASSLGSYEQYF.

This clone was observed a single time. This chain links TRBV11-1 with TRBJ2-7; a weak D match, TRBD2 (6 bases). V lost 3 bases and J 2 bases, leaving 17 bases between the germline ends. Germline loops: CDR1 SGHAT, CDR2 FQDESV (reference sequence). This CDR3 has 16 residues. The CDR3 nucleotides read TGTGCCAGCAGCTTTGTGGGCGAGGGAGGAGCCTACGAGCAGTACTTC. Translating it yields CASSFVGEGGAYEQYF.

The chain couples TRBV11-2 to TRBJ2-5; D is ambiguous. Looked up from germline, CDR1 is SGHAT and CDR2 is FQNNGV. V shed 5 bases and J shed 2 bases, with 18 bases lying between them. This CDR3 is built from 16 residues. Written as DNA, the CDR3 is TGTGCCAGCAGCCTGGGAAGGGCACCCCTACAAGAGACCCAGTACTTC. This encodes CASSLGRAPLQETQYF.

The chain combines TRBV7-9 with TRBJ1-2, with D uncertain. With 5 bases removed from V and 2 bases from J, the gap between germline ends came to 12 bases. CDR3 length equals 14 residues. Germline CDR1 is SEHNR and CDR2 is FQNEAQ (reference sequence). The CDR3 DNA sequence: TGTGCCAGCAGCCCCGCGCATGTCAACTATGGCTACACCTTC. Protein product: CASSPAHVNYGYTF.

This clone is medium-sized in the sample. The chain recombines TRBV9 with TRBJ1-1, with unresolved D. Trimming took off 3 bases at V and 3 bases at J, with 9 bases between the two ends. From germline, CDR1 is SGDLS and CDR2 YYNGEE. The length of the CDR3 is 13 residues. CDR3 protein: CASSAPGYTEAFF. CDR3 bases: TGTGCCAGCAGCGCTCCGGGCTACACTGAAGCTTTCTTT.

CDR3 in amino acids: CASTWGSNSPLHF. CDR3 nucleotides: TGTGCCAGTACTTGGGGGAGTAATTCACCCCTCCACTTT. V and J are TRBV19 and TRBJ1-6, with a possible D match to TRBD1 (5 bases). The germline V gene has CDR1 LNHDA and CDR2 SQIVND (reference sequence). The CDR3 length is 13 residues. Trimming stripped 7 bases from V and 6 bases from J, with 10 bases between.

The chain uses TRBV7-6 and TRBJ2-3, with D hard to call. V was clipped by 3 bases and J by 2 bases, with 9 bases between them. Germline V CDR1 and CDR2: SGHVS, FNYEAQ. There are 14 residues in the CDR3. The CDR3 sequence is CASSLAGPTDTQYF. The CDR3 DNA reads as TGTGCCAGCAGCTTGGCAGGACCCACAGATACGCAGTATTTT.

The chain uses TRBV9 and TRBJ2-3; a weak D match, TRBD1 (6 bases). This CDR3 comprises 15 residues. V was cut by 3 bases and J by 6 bases, with 17 bases left in between. Germline CDR1 is SGDLS and CDR2 is YYNGEE. CDR3 sequence (DNA): TGTGCCAGCAGCGGAACCCAGTTGGGGGCCGATACGCAGTATTTT. The encoded protein is CASSGTQLGADTQYF.

This chain links TRBV25-1 with TRBJ1-2; TRBD1 agrees at 10 bases. Germline V lookup: CDR1 MGHDK, CDR2 SYGVNS. V gave up 7 bases and J gave up 8 bases; unmatched junction bases: 10. The CDR3 runs to 14 residues. The CDR3 region is CASNPSGTGEGYTF. CDR3 DNA sequence: TGTGCCAGCAACCCCTCGGGGACAGGGGAGGGCTACACCTTC.

The CDR3 nucleotides are TGTGCCAGCCATATGGAGGGGACCGGGGAGCTGTTTTTT. This sequence encodes CASHMEGTGELFF. The chain recombines TRBV5-5 with TRBJ2-2, with D tentatively TRBD2 (6 bases). Germline values: CDR1 SGHKS, CDR2 YYEKEE (reference sequence). This CDR3 has 13 residues. V lost 7 bases and J 5 bases, leaving 12 bases between the germline ends.

Only one count was recorded for this clone. The CDR3 nucleotides read TGTGCCAGCAGTCCCCGGGACAGGGGCTACGAGCAGTACTTC. Protein: CASSPRDRGYEQYF. The V gene is TRBV6-1, the J gene TRBJ2-7; 10 nucleotides line up with TRBD1. The CDR3 is made up of 14 amino acids. V was clipped by 5 bases and J by 3 bases; unmatched bases: 4. Germline loops: CDR1 MNHNS, CDR2 SASEGT.

This clone was recorded many times. The chain is built from TRBV10-3 and TRBJ2-1, with D perhaps assigned TRBD1 or TRBD2 (6 bases each). The ends were cut back, 7 bases at V and 3 bases at J, with 19 bases in the middle. CDR1 and CDR2 (germline): ENHRY, SYGVKD. The CDR3 sequence is 16 residues long. The DNA of the CDR3 is TGTGCCATCACCCCCGGGGGCGGGGCAAACTACAATGAGCAGTTCTTC. Translating gives CAITPGGGANYNEQFF.

This rearrangement joins TRBV28 to TRBJ2-6; D may match TRBD1 or TRBD2 (5 bases each). This CDR3 contains 15 residues. CDR1 is MDHEN, CDR2 SYDVKM, per germline. Trimming took 1 base from V and 5 from J, leaving 9 bases between them. This CDR3 reads CASSLYRGWANVLTF. The CDR3 DNA reads TGTGCCAGCAGTTTATACCGGGGCTGGGCCAACGTCCTGACTTTC.

The rearrangement links TRBV7-9 to TRBJ1-3, with TRBD1 identical over 9 bases. V gave up 5 bases and J gave up 0 bases; unmatched junction bases: 5. The CDR3 has 16 residues. Germline CDR1 reads SEHNR; CDR2 reads FQNEAQ (reference sequence). CDR3 DNA sequence: TGTGCCAGCAGCCCAGGGACAGGGAGCTCTGGAAACACCATATATTTT. This translates into CASSPGTGSSGNTIYF. Based on the CDR3 plus reference TRBV7-9 and TRBJ1-3, the full variable domain is DTGVSQNPRHKITKRGQNVTFRCDPISEHNRLYWYRQTLGQGPEFLTYFQNEAQLEKSRLLSDRFSAERPKGSFSTLEIQRTEQGDSAMYLCASSPGTGSSGNTIYFGEGSWLTVV.

The rearrangement uses TRBV4-1 and TRBJ2-6; 7 bases match TRBD1. Germline V gene sequence: CDR1 MGHRA, CDR2 YSYEKL. J was trimmed by 3 bases and V by 4 bases; bases with no gene match: 3. The CDR3 extends over 15 amino acids. This CDR3 is CASSRGQVGANVLTF. CDR3 nucleotide sequence: TGCGCCAGCAGCCGCGGACAGGTTGGGGCCAACGTCCTGACTTTC.

CDR3 sequence (DNA): TGTGCCTGGAGTGCAACATTGGGGAACACTGAAGCTTTCTTT. This encodes CAWSATLGNTEAFF. The J gene is TRBJ1-1, the V gene TRBV30; D is undetermined. CDR1 and CDR2 (germline): GTSNPN, SVGIG (reference sequence). V was shortened by 1 base and J by 1 base, with 10 bases between the two germline ends. The CDR3 spans 14 residues. Looking up the rest from reference TRBV30 and TRBJ1-1 gives the full variable domain: SQTIHQWPATLVQPVGSPLSLECTVEGTSNPNLYWYRQAAGRGLQLLFYSVGIGQISSEVPQNLSASRPQDRQFILSSKKLLLSDSGFYLCAWSATLGNTEAFFGQGTRLTVV.

V is TRBV27 and J is TRBJ1-3, with unresolved D. V lost 2 bases to trimming and J lost 0 bases, with 8 bases between them. The CDR3 is 15 residues long. Germline loops: CDR1 MNHEY, CDR2 SMNVEV (reference sequence). CDR3 nucleotide sequence: TGTGCCAGCAGTTTAACGCCCGGCTCTGGAAACACCATATATTTT. Translation gives CASSLTPGSGNTIYF.

This chain links TRBV9 with TRBJ2-5, with a possible D match to TRBD1 (5 bases). Trimming left V 0 bases short and J 1 base short, with 13 bases between. The CDR3 is 16 residues long. Germline V gives CDR1 SGDLS, CDR2 YYNGEE. The CDR3 spells CASSVEGIITQETQYF. In nucleotides, the CDR3 is TGTGCCAGCAGCGTAGAGGGGATTATAACCCAAGAGACCCAGTACTTC.

As regards this clone: A read error may produce the germline difference seen at one junction end. This sequence joins TRBV15 and TRBJ2-7; D could derive from TRBD1 or TRBD2 (5 bases each). Looked up from germline, CDR1 is LNHNV and CDR2 is YYDKDF (reference sequence). The CDR3 length is 14 residues. CDR3 residues: CATSGGGASYGQYF. Written as DNA, the CDR3 is TGTGCCACCAGCGGGGGTGGGGCTTCCTACGGGCAGTACTTC.

This clone came up once. V usage is TRBV9 and J usage is TRBJ2-1; D is ambiguous. The CDR3 is made up of 12 amino acids. The V gene lost 0 bases and the J gene lost 5 bases, with 3 bases spanning the gap. Germline V gives CDR1 SGDLS, CDR2 YYNGEE. The CDR3 region is CASSVGNNEQFF. As DNA, the CDR3 is TGTGCCAGCAGCGTAGGAAACAATGAGCAGTTCTTC.

J is TRBJ2-7 and V is TRBV29-1; 7 nucleotides match TRBD1. V lost 5 bases and J lost 0; bases outside the gene matches: 4. Germline values: CDR1 SQVTM, CDR2 ANQGSEA. The CDR3 contains 13 residues. This CDR3 reads CSVRDSSSYEQYF. The CDR3 bases are TGCAGCGTTAGGGACAGTTCCTCCTACGAGCAGTACTTC.

The rearrangement joins TRBV4-3 to TRBJ2-3; possibly TRBD2 for D (7 bases). There are 15 residues in the CDR3. In germline, CDR1 is LGHNA, CDR2 YSLEER. Trimming stripped 8 bases from V and 1 base from J, with 16 bases between. CDR3 in DNA: TGCGCCAGCGCCATGGGGGGGCAGGGCACAGATACGCAGTATTTT. Amino acid sequence: CASAMGGQGTDTQYF.